This T cell receptor beta chain was obtained from a study of blood T cell repertoires in COVID-19. For the study at large: Sites in the United States, Italy and Spain provided acute and convalescent COVID-19 samples. From T cells, B-cell-depleted T cells, or PBMCs came the material, which was cDNA or gDNA.

Authors' analysis steps: Amplifying reference gene primers gave estimates of nucleated cell counts. The table came from immunoSEQ multiplex PCR; TCRdb's copy has only in-frame clones and leaves some out. V and J calls and clone size come straight from that table; D and trimming were deduced from the DNA. Of 250,000 to 300,000 clones in the sample, approximately 85% were seen once. There are 15 residues in the CDR3. The germline V gene has CDR1 SGHTA and CDR2 FQGNSA. Trimming removed 6 bases from V and 0 bases from J; junction bases left unmatched: 4. The TCR was taken from a man aged 50 to 59 with active or convalescent COVID-19. Sequencing was carried out using peripheral blood. The V gene is TRBV7-2, the J gene TRBJ1-5; TRBD1 agrees at 8 bases. CDR3 DNA sequence: TGTGCCAGCAGACTAACAGGGGGTAGCAATCAGCCCCAGCATTTT. Its translation is CASRLTGGSNQPQHF.